This TCR beta chain derives from a study of T cell responses to AZD1222 COVID-19 vaccine. Study details: Pooling of second doses given at about 4 or about 12 weeks was done.

Germline CDR1 is MGHRA and CDR2 is YSYEKL. V lost 4 bases and J 3 bases, leaving 18 bases between the germline ends. The CDR3 sequence is 16 residues long. Clones were sequenced by immunoSEQ multiplex PCR, and TCRdb holds only the in-frame ones, with some missing. The sample lists roughly 130,000 clones, around 84% occurring once. This clone was observed a handful of times. The sample in question was peripheral blood, obtained on day 0 of AZD1222 vaccination. The sequence came from an adult in good health. The chain combines TRBV4-1 with TRBJ1-1, with D perhaps matching TRBD1 (6 bases). CDR3 sequence: CASSRAKGQTYTEAFF. Here the CDR3 DNA reads TGCGCCAGCAGCCGAGCTAAAGGACAGACCTACACTGAAGCTTTCTTT.